Listed below are T cell receptor beta chains from one sample, sequenced in a study of regulatory T cells in long-lasting Graves disease. MiXCR was run by TCRdb on the multiplex PCR reads, yielding one entry per CDR3 protein. The sample yields hundreds of thousands of distinct CDR3 sequences, around 23% seen once. This material consisted of peripheral blood mononuclear cells (PBMCs), taken when the disease was refractory, from a patient treated with antithyroid drugs. These receptor sequences come from a female donor with Graves disease. Both conserved end residues are part of each CDR3. A D gene is named only where the DNA matches it firmly. Expanded clones are given a class, and other clones once, few, many or no size at all.

size | J | V | D | length | CDR3 | DNA
many | TRBJ2-7 | TRBV11-2 | - | 14 | CASSQVGKGYEQYF | TGTGCCAGCAGCCAAGTTGGTAAAGGCTACGAGCAGTACTTC
- | TRBJ2-7 | TRBV20-1 | TRBD2 | 17 | CSAAGTSGSFSSYEQYF | TGCAGTGCAGCCGGGACTAGCGGGTCCTTCAGCTCCTACGAGCAGTACTTC
many | TRBJ2-7 | TRBV20-1 | - | 13 | CSARALASYEQYF | TGCAGTGCTAGAGCGCTAGCGTCCTACGAGCAGTACTTC
few | TRBJ1-4 | TRBV5-1 | TRBD1 | 15 | CASSLDRGGNEKLFF | TGCGCCAGCAGCTTGGACAGGGGAGGAAATGAAAAACTGTTTTTT
- | TRBJ2-1 | TRBV2 | TRBD2 | 14 | CASSDGREYNEQFF | TGTGCCAGCAGTGATGGGAGGGAGTACAATGAGCAGTTCTTC
many | TRBJ2-7 | TRBV2 | TRBD1 | 13 | CASRPGQLYEQYF | TGTGCCAGCAGACCGGGACAGTTGTACGAGCAGTACTTC
- | TRBJ2-7 | TRBV3-1 | - | 15 | CASSQEFSASYEQYF | TGTGCCAGCAGCCAAGAATTTAGCGCCTCCTACGAGCAGTACTTC
- | TRBJ2-7 | TRBV5-6 | TRBD2 | 20 | CASSGTAEGGLAGGTYEQYF | TGTGCCAGCAGCGGAACCGCGGAGGGTGGACTAGCGGGAGGGACCTACGAGCAGTACTTC
many | TRBJ1-5 | TRBV2 | - | 16 | CASSEESGESNQPQHF | TGTGCCAGCAGTGAAGAGTCGGGTGAAAGCAATCAGCCCCAGCATTTT
many | TRBJ1-1 | TRBV27 | TRBD1 | 15 | CASSFWDRANTEAFF | TGTGCCAGCAGTTTCTGGGACAGGGCGAACACTGAAGCTTTCTTT
few | TRBJ2-5 | TRBV24-1 | - | 13 | CATRRPRGETQYF | TGTGCCACCAGGCGGCCCCGGGGGGAGACCCAGTACTTC
many | TRBJ1-2 | TRBV28 | - | 12 | CASSGDAAGYTF | TGTGCCAGCAGTGGGGACGCCGCTGGCTACACCTTC
- | TRBJ2-3 | TRBV12-3/TRBV12-4 | TRBD1 | 15 | CASSLTRGNADTQYF | TGTGCCAGCAGTCTAACCAGGGGGAACGCAGATACGCAGTATTTT
- | TRBJ2-2 | TRBV7-9 | TRBD1 | 16 | CASSQTGGADTGELFF | TGTGCCAGCAGCCAGACAGGGGGCGCCGACACCGGGGAGCTGTTTTTT
once | TRBJ2-7 | TRBV7-2 | - | 13 | CASSYRDLYEQYF | TGTGCCAGCAGCTATCGGGACTTGTACGAGCAGTACTTC
few | TRBJ2-2 | TRBV24-1 | TRBD2 | 17 | CATRSPGLAGEGGELFF | TGTGCCACCAGATCACCGGGACTAGCGGGAGAGGGCGGGGAGCTGTTTTTT
few | TRBJ1-5 | TRBV6-2/TRBV6-3 | - | 14 | CASSYYFSNQPQHF | TGTGCCAGCAGTTACTATTTCTCCAATCAGCCCCAGCATTTT
many | TRBJ2-7 | TRBV2 | - | 13 | CASSEALRYEQYF | TGTGCCAGCAGTGAAGCGCTGAGATACGAGCAGTACTTC
few | TRBJ1-5 | TRBV3-1 | - | 14 | CASSHDRFNQPQHF | TGTGCCAGCAGCCATGACCGCTTCAATCAGCCCCAGCATTTT
few | TRBJ1-1 | TRBV7-2 | TRBD1 | 19 | CASSFSAWQNTGGQTEAFF | TGTGCCAGCAGCTTTTCTGCGTGGCAAAATACAGGGGGCCAGACTGAAGCTTTCTTT
- | TRBJ2-5 | TRBV4-1 | TRBD2 | 14 | CASSQVTSEETQYF | TGCGCCAGCAGCCAAGTAACTAGCGAAGAGACCCAGTACTTC
many | TRBJ2-7 | TRBV12-3/TRBV12-4 | TRBD1 | 13 | CASRRTGSYEQYF | TGTGCCAGCAGGCGGACAGGGTCCTACGAGCAGTACTTC
few | TRBJ2-2 | TRBV29-1 | TRBD1 | 15 | CSVGTGRGLAGELFF | TGCAGCGTGGGGACAGGGAGGGGGTTGGCCGGGGAGCTGTTTTTT
- | TRBJ1-2 | TRBV7-3 | TRBD1 | 16 | CASSLKAGQGNYGYTF | TGTGCCAGCAGCTTAAAGGCGGGACAGGGGAACTATGGCTACACCTTC
many | TRBJ2-5 | TRBV15 | TRBD2 | 16 | CATSRAGLAGKETQYF | TGTGCCACCAGCAGAGCCGGACTAGCGGGAAAAGAGACCCAGTACTTC
- | TRBJ2-5 | TRBV5-4 | TRBD2 | 18 | CASSSGTSGRGPQETQYF | TGTGCCAGCAGCTCAGGGACTAGCGGGAGGGGGCCCCAAGAGACCCAGTACTTC
many | TRBJ1-4 | TRBV29-1 | - | 14 | CSVGVPGLGEKLFF | TGCAGCGTTGGAGTACCCGGGCTCGGTGAAAAACTGTTTTTT
many | TRBJ1-4 | TRBV6-1 | TRBD1 | 15 | CASSEVGTGDEKLFF | TGTGCCAGCAGTGAAGTCGGGACAGGGGATGAAAAACTGTTTTTT
many | TRBJ2-4 | TRBV30 | - | 14 | CAYQDPGAKNIQYF | TGTGCCTATCAGGACCCCGGAGCCAAAAACATTCAGTACTTC
many | TRBJ1-1 | TRBV2 | TRBD1 | 13 | CASRATGRTEAFF | TGTGCCAGCAGGGCGACAGGGAGGACTGAAGCTTTCTTT
few | TRBJ2-7 | TRBV25-1 | TRBD1 | 12 | CASSEGQVEQYF | TGTGCCAGCAGTGAAGGACAGGTCGAGCAGTACTTC
many | TRBJ1-2 | TRBV28 | TRBD1 | 14 | CASSLGGGRDGYTF | TGTGCCAGCAGTTTGGGAGGGGGCAGGGATGGCTACACCTTC
- | TRBJ2-7 | TRBV29-1 | - | 17 | CSVGGVPGRPWTYEQYF | TGCAGCGTTGGGGGAGTTCCAGGGAGGCCGTGGACCTACGAGCAGTACTTC
few | TRBJ2-7 | TRBV15 | TRBD1 | 15 | CATSGGQGAGYEQYF | TGTGCCACCAGCGGGGGGCAGGGGGCAGGTTACGAGCAGTACTTC
many | TRBJ2-2 | TRBV28 | TRBD2 | 16 | CASTLAGNANTGELFF | TGTGCCAGCACTTTAGCGGGAAACGCGAACACCGGGGAGCTGTTTTTT
few | TRBJ2-5 | TRBV5-1 | TRBD2 | 14 | CASSLALAGETQYF | TGCGCCAGCAGCTTGGCACTAGCGGGAGAGACCCAGTACTTC
- | TRBJ2-3 | TRBV6-1 | TRBD2 | 18 | CASSEGRVGGSFPDTQYF | TGTGCCAGCAGTGAAGGCCGCGTTGGCGGGAGCTTCCCAGATACGCAGTATTTT
many | TRBJ2-1 | TRBV12-3/TRBV12-4 | TRBD2 | 14 | CASSPAGGDNEQFF | TGTGCCAGCAGTCCTGCGGGAGGGGACAATGAGCAGTTCTTC
many | TRBJ2-7 | TRBV13 | TRBD2 | 17 | CASSFGLADERTYEQYF | TGTGCCAGCAGCTTCGGACTAGCGGACGAAAGGACCTACGAGCAGTACTTC
- | TRBJ2-5 | TRBV20-1 | TRBD1 | 15 | CSARLPGQGVETQYF | TGCAGTGCTAGGCTACCGGGACAGGGGGTGGAGACCCAGTACTTC
- | TRBJ1-3 | TRBV5-1 | - | 16 | CASSFAGASFGNTIYF | TGCGCCAGCAGCTTTGCCGGGGCAAGTTTTGGAAACACCATATATTTT
once | TRBJ2-5 | TRBV12-3/TRBV12-4 | TRBD1 | 16 | CASSPGTGGLRETQYF | TGTGCCAGCAGCCCCGGGACAGGGGGTTTGAGGGAGACCCAGTACTTC
- | TRBJ1-6 | TRBV6-1 | TRBD1 | 14 | CASSVTGGSSPLHF | TGTGCCAGCAGCGTAACAGGGGGCTCTTCACCCCTCCACTTT
- | TRBJ1-5 | TRBV2 | - | 14 | CAGSATGDRQPQHF | TGTGCCGGCAGTGCTACAGGTGATCGTCAGCCCCAGCATTTT
- | TRBJ2-7 | TRBV15 | - | 21 | CATSRPVDQRRSNWGSYEQYF | TGTGCCACCAGCAGACCAGTTGACCAGCGGCGGAGTAATTGGGGGTCCTACGAGCAGTACTTC
few | TRBJ1-5 | TRBV15 | - | 12 | CATSRDSQPQHF | TGTGCCACCAGCAGAGATAGTCAGCCCCAGCATTTT